The 10 T cell receptor beta chains given below trace back to one sample, sequenced in a study of shared clonotypes between healthy human individuals. Generated by immunoSEQ multiplex PCR, the TCRdb table keeps only in-frame clones and is missing some. The sample consists of about 2,500,000 clones, around 90% of them appearing once. The specimen was naive CD4+ T cells sorted from blood. The subset is: CD45RA+ positively selected. All receptors come from a man between 18 and 35 years old in good health.

V usage is TRBV15 and J usage is TRBJ1-5, with a tentative D call TRBD1 (5 bases). Germline lookup yields CDR1 LNHNV and CDR2 YYDKDF (reference sequence). This CDR3 comprises 16 residues. V shed 0 bases and J shed 2 bases, with 11 bases lying between them. The CDR3 sequence is CATSRDLSRGNQPQHF. The CDR3 region has the DNA TGTGCCACCAGCAGAGATCTCAGCAGGGGCAATCAGCCCCAGCATTTT.

The chain uses TRBV19 and TRBJ1-2; the match to TRBD1 covers 8 bases. The junction had 4 bases not matched to a gene; V was cut back by 6 bases and J by 1 base. The CDR3 covers 14 residues. Germline V CDR1 and CDR2: LNHDA, SQIVND (reference sequence). In DNA, the CDR3 is TGTGCCAGTAGCCCGACAGGGGTTAACTATGGCTACACCTTC. The encoded protein is CASSPTGVNYGYTF.

Details on this clone: The same CDR3 is also encoded by other DNA sequences in this sample. The chain couples TRBV5-5 to TRBJ1-2; TRBD1 is a possible D gene (6 bases). V was shortened by 0 bases and J by 1 base, with 7 bases between the two germline ends. CDR1 and CDR2 from the germline V gene are SGHKS and YYEKEE (reference sequence). The CDR3 contains 14 residues. The CDR3 protein is CASSLDRVNYGYTF. DNA for the CDR3: TGTGCCAGCAGCTTGGACAGGGTTAACTATGGCTACACCTTC.

CDR3: CASSEAGTRVGGEATEAFF. The CDR3 DNA sequence: TGTGCCAGCAGTGAAGCGGGTACCCGAGTCGGGGGCGAGGCCACTGAAGCTTTCTTT. V is TRBV2 and J is TRBJ1-1; maybe TRBD1 (6 bases). V dropped 0 bases and J dropped 4 bases, with 24 bases sitting between them. Per the germline V gene, CDR1 is SNHLY and CDR2 is FYNNEI. This CDR3 spans 19 amino acids.

The rearrangement links TRBV18 to TRBJ2-3; D is uncertain. Germline V lookup: CDR1 KGHSH, CDR2 LQKENI. Between the trimmed V and J ends, which lost 2 bases and 1 base, there was a span of 13 bases. This CDR3 spans 16 amino acids. CDR3 sequence: CASSPFGGSGTDTQYF. In DNA, the CDR3 is TGTGCCAGCTCACCATTCGGCGGCAGCGGCACAGATACGCAGTATTTT.

The CDR3 sequence: CASRTEKGTQYF. The CDR3 DNA reads TGTGCCAGCAGGACAGAGAAAGGGACCCAGTACTTC. The chain has TRBV6-5 and TRBJ2-5, with a possible D match to TRBD1 (5 bases). Germline CDR1 is MNHEY and CDR2 is SVGAGI. The CDR3 extends over 12 amino acids. Trimming removed 6 bases from V and 7 bases from J, with 12 bases in between.

The CDR3 DNA follows: TGTGCCAGTAGTTCCGGGCTAAACACCGGGGAGCTGTTTTTT. Encoded protein: CASSSGLNTGELFF. The V and J genes are TRBV19 and TRBJ2-2; no reliable D call. The V end lost 5 bases, the J end lost 2 bases, and 9 bases lay between the germline ends. The CDR3 contains 14 residues. The germline gives CDR1 LNHDA, CDR2 SQIVND (reference sequence).

A single count supports this clone. For the CDR3, the DNA is TGCGCCAGCAGCTTGGTGGGGACAGGGTCCGGAAACACCATATATTTT. It translates to CASSLVGTGSGNTIYF. This chain links TRBV5-1 with TRBJ1-3; TRBD1 matches at 9 bases. Trimming took 0 bases from V and 4 from J; bases not matched to a gene: 5. Germline assignment: CDR1 SGHRS and CDR2 YFSETQ. This CDR3 has 16 residues.

The sample holds a few counts of this clone. The rearrangement links TRBV10-3 to TRBJ1-5; tentatively, D is TRBD1 (5 bases). Deletions cut 3 bases from V and 5 bases from J, with 8 bases between. This CDR3 is built from 13 residues. Germline CDR1 is ENHRY and CDR2 is SYGVKD. CDR3 protein: CAISDREDQPQHF. The CDR3 bases are TGTGCCATCAGTGACAGGGAGGATCAGCCCCAGCATTTT.

CDR3 loop: CASSQGVGTESYEQYF. In nucleotides, the CDR3 is TGTGCCAGCAGCCAGGGGGTCGGGACGGAGTCCTACGAGCAGTACTTC. V is TRBV4-2 and J is TRBJ2-7; either TRBD1 or TRBD2 may supply D (5 bases each). Germline V gene lookup returns CDR1 LGHNA and CDR2 YNFKEQ. CDR3 length: 16 residues. V lost 3 bases and J lost 1, with 16 bases in between.